This TCR beta chain was captured in a study of shared clonotypes between healthy human individuals. This CDR3 contains 17 residues. The germline V gene has CDR1 SGHDT and CDR2 YYEEEE. Trimming took 1 base from V and 3 from J; bases not matched to a gene: 10. Study outcomes and limitations: Roughly 5% of naive CD4 clonotypes were common to a handful of donors.

As regards this clone: The target antigen is unknown.

The repertoire was sequenced with immunoSEQ multiplex PCR; TCRdb's copy has only in-frame clones and lacks some. The profile covers about 2 million clones, with 90% to 95% appearing a single time and under 0.15% taken by the ten largest. The rearrangement joins TRBV5-6 to TRBJ2-7; 10 positions match TRBD2. This receptor was identified in a man aged 18-30 years in good health. The sequenced sample consisted of naive CD4+ T cells sorted from blood. Subset noted: CD45RA+ positively selected. The CDR3, as DNA: TGTGCCAGCAGCTTGTGGCTAGCGGGAGCTCTCGGCTACGAGCAGTACTTC. Translation: CASSLWLAGALGYEQYF.